This TCR beta chain was captured in a study of vaccination and CD4 T cells after COVID-19. Study as a whole: Once diagnosed, patients had post-COVID samples drawn a median roughly 100 days later (range 35 to 161). Overall study results and limits: For convalescent patients, 304 of the 307 vaccine-specific clones analyzed were classified as spike mono-reactive.

About this clonotype: Its cognate antigen is unknown.

The assay that was used to sequence DNA from cultured CD4+ T cells was the Oncomine TCR Beta short-read assay. TCRdb analysed the PCR reads with MiXCR anew, one entry per CDR3 protein. The data contain 8,500 to 14,000 distinct CDR3 sequences, roughly 56% of them singletons. Germline V gene data show CDR1 as MNHEY and CDR2 as SVGAGI. The CDR3 spans 19 residues. The V segment lost 0 bases and the J segment 4 bases; nucleotides outside the gene matches: 16. Documented treatment: approximately nine-day PBMC culture with coronavirus spike peptide pools or control peptides (ViraFEST assay). Positive tests by PCR, dated March to December 2020, predated US Alpha, Beta and Delta variants.

This sequence joins TRBV6-5 and TRBJ1-2; TRBD1 aligns across 8 bases. The TCR sequence derives from a human donor who had recovered from COVID-19. Sample: CD4+ T cells from blood, cultured in vitro. The CDR3 bases are TGTGCCAGCAGTTACTCGAGCCCACCCCCAGGACAGGGAGCCTATGGCTACACCTTC. It translates to CASSYSSPPPGQGAYGYTF.